This T cell receptor beta chain was identified during a study of beta chain features in type 1 diabetes. Overall study results and limits: There was a moderate but significant shortening of TCRB CDR3s in all four CD4+ subsets of Type 1 diabetes patients.

Expressed TCRB transcripts were sequenced, since all the RNA that had been isolated was reverse transcribed. Profiling relied on immunoSEQ multiplex PCR, and the TCRdb table lists in-frame clones only, not all of them. The sample records 280,000 or so clones, about 15% being singletons. For this clone: Its antigen is as yet unknown.

The origin of this receptor is a man between 18 and 35 years old with type 1 diabetes. Sequencing was done on a sample of naive CD4+ T cells from blood.

CDR3 DNA sequence: TGTGCCAGCAGCTCTCGGATCGGGACTTCACGCACAGATACGCAGTATTTT. Translation: CASSSRIGTSRTDTQYF. V is TRBV11-1 and J is TRBJ2-3, with TRBD2 as a possible D gene (6 bases). V lost 4 bases to trimming and J lost 1 base, with 18 bases between them. The CDR3 has 17 residues. Germline V gene lookup returns CDR1 SGHAT and CDR2 FQDESV (reference sequence).